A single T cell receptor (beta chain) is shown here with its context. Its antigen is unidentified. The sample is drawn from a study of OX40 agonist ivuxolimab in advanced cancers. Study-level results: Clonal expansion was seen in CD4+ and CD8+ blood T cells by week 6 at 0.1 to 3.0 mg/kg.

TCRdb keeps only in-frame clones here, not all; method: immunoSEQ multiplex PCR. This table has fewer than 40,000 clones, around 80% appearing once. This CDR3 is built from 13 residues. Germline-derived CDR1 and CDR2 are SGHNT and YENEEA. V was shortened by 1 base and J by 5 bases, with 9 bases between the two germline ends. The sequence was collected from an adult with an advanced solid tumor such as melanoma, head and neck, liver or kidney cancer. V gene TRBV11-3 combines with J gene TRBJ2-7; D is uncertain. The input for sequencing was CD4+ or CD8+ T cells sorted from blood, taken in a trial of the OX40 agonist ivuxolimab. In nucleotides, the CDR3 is TGTGCCAGCAGCTTAGGCCCCCGGGACGAGCAGTACTTC. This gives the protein CASSLGPRDEQYF.